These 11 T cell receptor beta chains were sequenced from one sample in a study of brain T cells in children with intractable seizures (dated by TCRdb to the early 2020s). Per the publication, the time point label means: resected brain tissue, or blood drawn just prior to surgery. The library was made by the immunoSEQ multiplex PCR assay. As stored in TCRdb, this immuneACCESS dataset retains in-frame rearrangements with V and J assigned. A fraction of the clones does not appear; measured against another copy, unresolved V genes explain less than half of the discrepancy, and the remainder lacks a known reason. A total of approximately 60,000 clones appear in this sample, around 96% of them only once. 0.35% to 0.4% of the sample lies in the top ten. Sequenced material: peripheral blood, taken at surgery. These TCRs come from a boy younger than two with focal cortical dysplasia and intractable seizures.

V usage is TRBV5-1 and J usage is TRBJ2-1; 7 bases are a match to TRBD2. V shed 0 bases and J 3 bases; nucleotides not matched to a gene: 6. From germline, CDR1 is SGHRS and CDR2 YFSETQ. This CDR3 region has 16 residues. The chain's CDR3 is CASSLDRAGDYNEQFF. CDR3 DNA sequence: TGCGCCAGCAGCTTGGATAGGGCGGGAGACTACAATGAGCAGTTCTTC.

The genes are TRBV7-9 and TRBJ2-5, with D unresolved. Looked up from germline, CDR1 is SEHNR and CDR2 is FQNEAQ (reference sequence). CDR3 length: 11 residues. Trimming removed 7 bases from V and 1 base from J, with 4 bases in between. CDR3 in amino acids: CASTRQETQYF. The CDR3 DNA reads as TGTGCCAGCACGCGCCAAGAGACCCAGTACTTC. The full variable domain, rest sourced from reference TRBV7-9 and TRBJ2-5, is DTGVSQNPRHKITKRGQNVTFRCDPISEHNRLYWYRQTLGQGPEFLTYFQNEAQLEKSRLLSDRFSAERPKGSFSTLEIQRTEQGDSAMYLCASTRQETQYFGPGTRLLVL.

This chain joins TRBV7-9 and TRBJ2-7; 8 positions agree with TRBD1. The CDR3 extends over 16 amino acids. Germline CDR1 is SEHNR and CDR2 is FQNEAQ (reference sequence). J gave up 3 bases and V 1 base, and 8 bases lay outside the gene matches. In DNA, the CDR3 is TGTGCCAGCAGCTTAGTTACCGGGACAGGAGGCTACGAGCAGTACTTC. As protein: CASSLVTGTGGYEQYF.

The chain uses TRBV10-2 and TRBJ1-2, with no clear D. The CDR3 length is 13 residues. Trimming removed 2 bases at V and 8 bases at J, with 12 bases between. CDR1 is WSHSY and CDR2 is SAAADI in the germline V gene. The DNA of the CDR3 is TGCGCCAGCAGTGAGCGGCCTATTCCAGGCTACACCTTC. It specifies CASSERPIPGYTF.

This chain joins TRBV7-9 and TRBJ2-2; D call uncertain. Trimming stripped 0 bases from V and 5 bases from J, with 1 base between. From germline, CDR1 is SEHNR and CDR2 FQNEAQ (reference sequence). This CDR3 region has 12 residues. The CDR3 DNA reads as TGTGCCAGCAGCTTAGCTACCGGGGAGCTGTTTTTT. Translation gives CASSLATGELFF.

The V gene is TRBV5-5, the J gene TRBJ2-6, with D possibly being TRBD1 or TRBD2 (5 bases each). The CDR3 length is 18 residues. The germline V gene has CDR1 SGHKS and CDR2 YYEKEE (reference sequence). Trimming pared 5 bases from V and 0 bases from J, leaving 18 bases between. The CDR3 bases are TGTGCCAGCAGTTGGGACCTTTTCAAATACTCTGGGGCCAACGTCCTGACTTTC. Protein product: CASSWDLFKYSGANVLTF.

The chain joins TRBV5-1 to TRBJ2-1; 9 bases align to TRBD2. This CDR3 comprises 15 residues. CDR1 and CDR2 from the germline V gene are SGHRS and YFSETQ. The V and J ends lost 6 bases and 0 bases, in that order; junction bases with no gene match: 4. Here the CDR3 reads CASTGSGSSYNEQFF. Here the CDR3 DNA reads TGCGCCAGCACCGGTAGCGGGAGCTCCTACAATGAGCAGTTCTTC.

In DNA form, the CDR3 reads TGTGCCAGCAGCCAAGATCGAGCGGGAGAAGAGGAGACCCAGTACTTC. It yields the protein CASSQDRAGEEETQYF. The chain combines TRBV4-2 with TRBJ2-5; 8 nucleotides agree with TRBD2. CDR3 length: 16 amino acids. Germline assignment: CDR1 LGHNA and CDR2 YNFKEQ. The V and J ends lost 0 bases and 5 bases, in that order; junction bases with no gene match: 8.

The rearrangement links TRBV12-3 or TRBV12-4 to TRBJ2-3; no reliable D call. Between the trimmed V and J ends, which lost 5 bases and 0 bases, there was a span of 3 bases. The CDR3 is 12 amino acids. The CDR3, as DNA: TGTGCCAGCAGTCAGAGCACAGATACGCAGTATTTT. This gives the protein CASSQSTDTQYF.

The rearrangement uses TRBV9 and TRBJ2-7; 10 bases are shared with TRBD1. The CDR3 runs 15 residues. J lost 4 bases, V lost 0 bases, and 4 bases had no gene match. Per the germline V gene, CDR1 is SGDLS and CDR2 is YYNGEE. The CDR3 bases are TGTGCCAGCAGCGTAGCCGGGACAGGGGTTTACGAGCAGTACTTC. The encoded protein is CASSVAGTGVYEQYF.

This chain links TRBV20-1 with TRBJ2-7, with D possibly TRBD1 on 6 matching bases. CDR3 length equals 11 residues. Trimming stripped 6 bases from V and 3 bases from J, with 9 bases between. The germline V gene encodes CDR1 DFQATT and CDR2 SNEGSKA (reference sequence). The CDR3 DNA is TGCAGTGCGCAACAGGGCTACGAGCAGTACTTC. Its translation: CSAQQGYEQYF.